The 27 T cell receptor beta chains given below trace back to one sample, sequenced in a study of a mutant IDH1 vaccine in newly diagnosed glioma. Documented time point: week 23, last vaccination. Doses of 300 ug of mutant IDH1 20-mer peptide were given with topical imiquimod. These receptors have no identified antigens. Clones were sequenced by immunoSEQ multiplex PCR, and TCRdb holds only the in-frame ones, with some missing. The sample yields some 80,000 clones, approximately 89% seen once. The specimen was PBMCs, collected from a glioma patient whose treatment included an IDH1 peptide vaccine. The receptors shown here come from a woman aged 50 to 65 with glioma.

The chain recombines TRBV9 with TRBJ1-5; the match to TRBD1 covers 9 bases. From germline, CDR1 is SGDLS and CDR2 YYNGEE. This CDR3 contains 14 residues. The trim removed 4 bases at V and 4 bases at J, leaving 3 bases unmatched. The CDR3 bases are TGTGCCAGCAGCCGGACAGGGGCAAATCAGCCCCAGCATTTT. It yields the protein CASSRTGANQPQHF.

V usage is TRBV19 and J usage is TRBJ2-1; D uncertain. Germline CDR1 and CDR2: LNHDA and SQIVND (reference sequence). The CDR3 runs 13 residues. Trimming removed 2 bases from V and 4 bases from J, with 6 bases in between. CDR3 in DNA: TGTGCCAGTAGTATAACCGGGTACAATGAGCAGTTCTTC. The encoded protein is CASSITGYNEQFF.

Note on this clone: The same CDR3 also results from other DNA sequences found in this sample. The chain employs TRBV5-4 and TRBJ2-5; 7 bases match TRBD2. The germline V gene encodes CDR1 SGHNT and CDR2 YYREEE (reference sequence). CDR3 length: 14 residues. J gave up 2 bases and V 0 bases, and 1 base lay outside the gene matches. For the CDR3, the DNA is TGTGCCAGCAGCTTGGGGACTAGTCAAGAGACCCAGTACTTC. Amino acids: CASSLGTSQETQYF. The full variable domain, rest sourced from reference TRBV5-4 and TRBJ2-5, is ETGVTQSPTHLIKTRGQQVTLRCSSQSGHNTVSWYQQALGQGPQFIFQYYREEENGRGNFPPRFSGLQFPNYSSELNVNALELDDSALYLCASSLGTSQETQYFGPGTRLLVL.

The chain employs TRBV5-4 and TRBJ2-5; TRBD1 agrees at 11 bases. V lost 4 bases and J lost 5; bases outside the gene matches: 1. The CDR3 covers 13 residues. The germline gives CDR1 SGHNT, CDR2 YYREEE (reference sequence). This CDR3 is CASSGQGAETQYF. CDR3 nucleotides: TGTGCCAGCAGCGGACAGGGGGCGGAGACCCAGTACTTC.

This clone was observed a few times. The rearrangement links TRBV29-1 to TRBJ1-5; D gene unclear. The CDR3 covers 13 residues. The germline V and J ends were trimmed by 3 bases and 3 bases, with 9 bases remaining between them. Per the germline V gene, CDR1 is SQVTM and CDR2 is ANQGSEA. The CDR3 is CSVEEEHNQPQHF. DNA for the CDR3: TGCAGCGTTGAGGAGGAGCACAATCAGCCCCAGCATTTT. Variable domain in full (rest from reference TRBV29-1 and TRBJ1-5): SAVISQKPSRDICQRGTSLTIQCQVDSQVTMMFWYRQQPGQSLTLIATANQGSEATYESGFVIDKFPISRPNLTFSTLTVSNMSPEDSSIYLCSVEEEHNQPQHFGDGTRLSIL.

In DNA form, the CDR3 reads TGTGCCATCAGTGGACAGAGCTACGAGCAGTACTTC. Encoded protein: CAISGQSYEQYF. The chain recombines TRBV10-3 with TRBJ2-7; tentatively, D is TRBD1 (5 bases). The germline V gene has CDR1 ENHRY and CDR2 SYGVKD. The CDR3 is 12 residues long. V dropped 4 bases and J dropped 3 bases, with 7 bases sitting between them.

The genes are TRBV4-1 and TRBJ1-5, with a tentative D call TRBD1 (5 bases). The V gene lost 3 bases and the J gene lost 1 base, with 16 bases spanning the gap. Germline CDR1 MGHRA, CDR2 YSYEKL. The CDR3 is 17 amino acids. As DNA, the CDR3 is TGCGCCAGCAGCCACAGGGCCGACGATCTGAGCAATCAGCCCCAGCATTTT. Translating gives CASSHRADDLSNQPQHF.

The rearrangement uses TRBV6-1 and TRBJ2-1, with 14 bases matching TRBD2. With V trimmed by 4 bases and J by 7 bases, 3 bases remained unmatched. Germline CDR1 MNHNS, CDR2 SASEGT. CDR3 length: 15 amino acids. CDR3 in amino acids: CASSGGLAGVNEQFF. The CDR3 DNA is TGTGCCAGCAGTGGGGGACTAGCGGGAGTTAATGAGCAGTTCTTC.

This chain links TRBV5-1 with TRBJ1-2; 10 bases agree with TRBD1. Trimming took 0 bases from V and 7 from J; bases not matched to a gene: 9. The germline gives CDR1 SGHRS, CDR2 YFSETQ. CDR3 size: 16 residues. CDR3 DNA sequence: TGCGCCAGCAGCTTGGTTTCGGGACAGGGGATGTCTGGCTACACCTTC. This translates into CASSLVSGQGMSGYTF.

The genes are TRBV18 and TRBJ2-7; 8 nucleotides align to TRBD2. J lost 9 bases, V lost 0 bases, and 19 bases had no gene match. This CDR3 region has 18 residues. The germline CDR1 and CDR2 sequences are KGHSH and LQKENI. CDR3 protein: CASSPPFLALAEGIVQYF. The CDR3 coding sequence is TGTGCCAGCTCACCACCGTTTCTGGCACTAGCGGAAGGGATCGTGCAGTACTTC.

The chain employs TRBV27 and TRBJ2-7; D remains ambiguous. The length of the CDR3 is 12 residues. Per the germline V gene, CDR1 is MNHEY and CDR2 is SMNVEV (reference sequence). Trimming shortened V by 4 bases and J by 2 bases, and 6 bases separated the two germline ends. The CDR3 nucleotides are TGTGCCAGCAGTTCCCAGGCCTACGAGCAGTACTTC. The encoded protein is CASSSQAYEQYF.

The CDR3 region is CASSRRASGTNTDTQYF. CDR3 coding DNA: TGCGCCAGCAGCCGGAGGGCTAGCGGGACAAACACAGATACGCAGTATTTT. The rearrangement links TRBV4-1 to TRBJ2-3; 9 bases line up with TRBD2. With 4 bases clipped from V and 2 bases from J, the junction kept 10 bases outside the gene matches. The CDR3 is 17 amino acids. Germline CDR1 and CDR2: MGHRA and YSYEKL.

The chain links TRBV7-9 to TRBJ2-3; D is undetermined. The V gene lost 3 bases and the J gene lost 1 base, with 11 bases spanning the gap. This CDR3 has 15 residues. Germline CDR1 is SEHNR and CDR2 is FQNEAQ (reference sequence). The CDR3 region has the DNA TGTGCCAGCAGCTTTGGGTCACAGCGCACAGATACGCAGTATTTT. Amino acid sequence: CASSFGSQRTDTQYF.

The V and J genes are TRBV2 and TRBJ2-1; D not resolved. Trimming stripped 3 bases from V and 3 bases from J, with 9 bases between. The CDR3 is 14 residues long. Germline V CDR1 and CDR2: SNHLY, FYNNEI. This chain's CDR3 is CASSDGVNYNEQFF. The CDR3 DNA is TGTGCCAGCAGTGACGGAGTGAACTACAATGAGCAGTTCTTC.

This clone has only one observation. CDR3 nucleotide sequence: TGTGCCAGCAGTGGGGCCGGGACACAGCGGGAGACCCAGTACTTC. Amino acids: CASSGAGTQRETQYF. The V call is TRBV2, the J call TRBJ2-5, with D perhaps matching TRBD1 (6 bases). This CDR3 comprises 15 residues. Germline V gene sequence: CDR1 SNHLY, CDR2 FYNNEI. Trimming removed 4 bases at V and 5 bases at J, with 17 bases between. The entire variable domain, with the rest obtained from reference TRBV2 and TRBJ2-5, is as follows: EPEVTQTPSHQVTQMGQEVILRCVPISNHLYFYWYRQILGQKVEFLVSFYNNEISEKSEIFDDQFSVERPDGSNFTLKIRSTKLEDSAMYFCASSGAGTQRETQYFGPGTRLLVL.

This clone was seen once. The CDR3 loop reads CASSLSSADPGGYGYTF. The CDR3 nucleotides are TGTGCCAGCAGCTTAAGTTCGGCAGACCCCGGAGGCTATGGCTACACCTTC. The rearrangement links TRBV7-9 to TRBJ1-2; D is uncertain. Trimming removed 2 bases at V and 4 bases at J, with 20 bases between. Germline V lookup: CDR1 SEHNR, CDR2 FQNEAQ (reference sequence). There are 17 residues in the CDR3.

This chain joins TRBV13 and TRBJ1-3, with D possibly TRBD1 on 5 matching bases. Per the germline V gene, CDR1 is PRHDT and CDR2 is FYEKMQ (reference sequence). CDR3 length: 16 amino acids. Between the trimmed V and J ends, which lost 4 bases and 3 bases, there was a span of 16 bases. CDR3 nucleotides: TGTGCCAGCAGCTCCACCCTCTGGGACGTTGGAAACACCATATATTTT. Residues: CASSSTLWDVGNTIYF.

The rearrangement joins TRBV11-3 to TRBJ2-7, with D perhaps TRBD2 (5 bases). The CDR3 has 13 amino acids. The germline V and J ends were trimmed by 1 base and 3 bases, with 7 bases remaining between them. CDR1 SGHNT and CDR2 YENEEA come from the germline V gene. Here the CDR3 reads CASSLGEYYEQYF. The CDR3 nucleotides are TGTGCCAGCAGCTTAGGGGAGTACTACGAGCAGTACTTC.

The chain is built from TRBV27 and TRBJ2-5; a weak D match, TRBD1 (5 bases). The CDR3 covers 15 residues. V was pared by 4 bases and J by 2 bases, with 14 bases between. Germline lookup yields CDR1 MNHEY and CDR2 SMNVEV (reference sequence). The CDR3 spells CASSSRDRAQETQYF. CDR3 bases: TGTGCCAGCAGTTCCAGGGATCGAGCGCAAGAGACCCAGTACTTC.

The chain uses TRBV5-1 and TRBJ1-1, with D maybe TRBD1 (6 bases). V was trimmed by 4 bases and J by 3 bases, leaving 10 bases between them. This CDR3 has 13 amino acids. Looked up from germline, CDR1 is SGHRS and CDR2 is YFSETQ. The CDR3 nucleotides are TGCGCCAGCAGCCTTGGACAGCACACTGAAGCTTTCTTT. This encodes CASSLGQHTEAFF.

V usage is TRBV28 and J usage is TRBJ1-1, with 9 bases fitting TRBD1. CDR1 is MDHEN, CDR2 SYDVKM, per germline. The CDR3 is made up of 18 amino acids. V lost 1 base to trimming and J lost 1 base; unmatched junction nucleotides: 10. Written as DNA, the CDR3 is TGTGCCAGCAGTTTATTTAAACTCTGGGGACAGGGGAACACTGAAGCTTTCTTT. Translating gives CASSLFKLWGQGNTEAFF.

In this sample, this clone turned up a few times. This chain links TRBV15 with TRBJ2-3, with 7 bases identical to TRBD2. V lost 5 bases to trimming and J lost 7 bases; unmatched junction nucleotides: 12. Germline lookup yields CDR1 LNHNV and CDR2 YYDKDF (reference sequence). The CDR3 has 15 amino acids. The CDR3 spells CATSAPPAGVNTQYF. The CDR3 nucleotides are TGTGCCACCAGCGCCCCGCCGGCGGGAGTAAATACGCAGTATTTT.

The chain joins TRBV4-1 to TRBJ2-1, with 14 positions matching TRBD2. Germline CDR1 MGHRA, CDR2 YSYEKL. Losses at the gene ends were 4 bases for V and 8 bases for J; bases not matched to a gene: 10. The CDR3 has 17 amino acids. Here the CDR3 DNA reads TGCGCCAGCAGCCCGCAGGGACTAGCGGGAGTTGTGTATGAGCAGTTCTTC. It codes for CASSPQGLAGVVYEQFF.

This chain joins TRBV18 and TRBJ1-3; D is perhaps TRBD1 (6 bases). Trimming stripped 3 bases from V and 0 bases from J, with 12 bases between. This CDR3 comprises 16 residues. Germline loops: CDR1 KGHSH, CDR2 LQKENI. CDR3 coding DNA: TGTGCCAGCTCACCCCGGGTCAGGGGCTCTGGAAACACCATATATTTT. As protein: CASSPRVRGSGNTIYF.

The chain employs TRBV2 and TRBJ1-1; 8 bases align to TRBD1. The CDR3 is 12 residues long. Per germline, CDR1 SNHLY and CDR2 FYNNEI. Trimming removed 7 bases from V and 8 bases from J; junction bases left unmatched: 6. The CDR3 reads CASTPWDREAFF. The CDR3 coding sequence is TGTGCCAGCACCCCATGGGACAGGGAAGCTTTCTTT.

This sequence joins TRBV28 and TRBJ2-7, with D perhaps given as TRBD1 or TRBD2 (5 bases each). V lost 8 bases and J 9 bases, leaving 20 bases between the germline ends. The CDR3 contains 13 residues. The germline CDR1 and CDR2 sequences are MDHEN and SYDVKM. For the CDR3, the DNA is TGTGCCAGCGGGGCCGGGACCCCCTCCGTGCAGTACTTC. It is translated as CASGAGTPSVQYF. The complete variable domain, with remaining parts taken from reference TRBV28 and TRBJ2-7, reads DVKVTQSSRYLVKRTGEKVFLECVQDMDHENMFWYRQDPGLGLRLIYFSYDVKMKEKGDIPEGYSVSREKKERFSLILESASTNQTSMYLCASGAGTPSVQYFGPGTRLTVT.

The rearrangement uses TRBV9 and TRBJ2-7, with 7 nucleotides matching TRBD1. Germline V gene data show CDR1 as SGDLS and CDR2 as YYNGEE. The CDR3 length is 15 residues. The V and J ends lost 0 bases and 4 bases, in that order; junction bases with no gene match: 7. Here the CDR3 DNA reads TGTGCCAGCAGCGTAGGAGTGGGACAGCTTTACGAGCAGTACTTC. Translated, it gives CASSVGVGQLYEQYF. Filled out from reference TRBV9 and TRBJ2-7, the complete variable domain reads DSGVTQTPKHLITATGQRVTLRCSPRSGDLSVYWYQQSLDQGLQFLIQYYNGEERAKGNILERFSAQQFPDLHSELNLSSLELGDSALYFCASSVGVGQLYEQYFGPGTRLTVT.